One TCR beta chain is described in this entry. This record belongs to a study of blood T cell repertoires in COVID-19. Study-level background: The study drew acute and convalescent COVID-19 samples from the United States, Italy and Spain. In each case, the material was cDNA or gDNA derived from T cells, B-cell-depleted T cells, or PBMCs.

Source study methods: By means of reference gene primer amplification, nucleated cell counts were estimated. Using immunoSEQ multiplex PCR, the repertoire was profiled, and TCRdb retains in-frame clones only, with some absent. Clonal size and the V and J genes are those of that table, whereas D and trimming came from the DNA. The sample has over 150,000 clones, roughly 80% seen once. The germline V gene has CDR1 LNHDA and CDR2 SQIVND (reference sequence). J was trimmed by 7 bases and V by 5 bases; bases with no gene match: 11. The CDR3 has 14 residues. The sample consisted of peripheral blood. The sequence was collected from a man between 65 and 85 years old with acute or convalescent COVID-19. The genes are TRBV19 and TRBJ2-7, with 7 positions matching TRBD2. The DNA for the CDR3 is TGTGCCAGTAGTCCTACCGGGGGGAGAACTGAGCAGTACTTC. Amino acids: CASSPTGGRTEQYF.